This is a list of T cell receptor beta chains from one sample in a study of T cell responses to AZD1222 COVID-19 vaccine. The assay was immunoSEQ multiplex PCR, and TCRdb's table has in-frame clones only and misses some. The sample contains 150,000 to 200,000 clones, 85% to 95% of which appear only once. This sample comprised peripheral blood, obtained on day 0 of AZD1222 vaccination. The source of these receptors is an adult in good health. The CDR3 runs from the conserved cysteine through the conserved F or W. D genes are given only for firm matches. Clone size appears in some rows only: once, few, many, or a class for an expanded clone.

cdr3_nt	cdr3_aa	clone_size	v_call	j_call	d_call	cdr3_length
TGTGCCAGCAGAGAAGGGGGGCTTCTTAACTATGGCTACACCTTC	CASREGGLLNYGYTF	-	TRBV7-9	TRBJ1-2	-	15
TGCGCCAGCAGCCAGACTAGCGGGTCCTACAATGAGCAGTTCTTC	CASSQTSGSYNEQFF	few	TRBV4-1	TRBJ2-1	TRBD2	15
TGTGCCAGCAGCAAGACTAGCGGGGAGTACAATGAGCAGTTCTTC	CASSKTSGEYNEQFF	few	TRBV6-4	TRBJ2-1	TRBD2	15
TGTGCCTGGACCGCGGTCCGGGGGACCAACTATGGCTACACCTTC	CAWTAVRGTNYGYTF	-	TRBV30	TRBJ1-2	-	15
TGCGCCAGCAGCTCCCCCACAGATACGCAGTATTTT	CASSSPTDTQYF	-	TRBV5-1	TRBJ2-3	-	12
TGTGCCAGCAGCTTAGTCGGGCAGGGCGAGCAGTACTTC	CASSLVGQGEQYF	once	TRBV7-9	TRBJ2-7	-	13
TGCGCCAGCAGTGCGGGACAGGGGGCGCAAGGGGCCAACGTCCTGACTTTC	CASSAGQGAQGANVLTF	-	TRBV10-1	TRBJ2-6	TRBD1	17
TGTGCCAGCAGTGAAGGCGCTTCGGGACTAGCTACCTACGAGCAGTACTTC	CASSEGASGLATYEQYF	-	TRBV6-1	TRBJ2-7	TRBD2	17
TGTGCCAGTAGTATAGTTGGACAAGCCTCTGGAAACACCATATATTTT	CASSIVGQASGNTIYF	-	TRBV19	TRBJ1-3	-	16
TGCGCCAGCAGCGACCGGACAGGGGGGCTCTCTGAAGCTTTCTTT	CASSDRTGGLSEAFF	-	TRBV10-1	TRBJ1-1	TRBD1	15
TGTGCCATCAGTGAGTCGAAGTTCGAGAAAGCTTTCTTT	CAISESKFEKAFF	once	TRBV10-3	TRBJ1-1	-	13
TGTGCCAGCACCCGGACAGGGTCATACAATGAGCAGTTCTTC	CASTRTGSYNEQFF	-	TRBV6-5	TRBJ2-1	TRBD1	14
TGCGCCAGCAGCCAAGTTGTGGGGGTGGATGGCTACACCTTC	CASSQVVGVDGYTF	-	TRBV4-1	TRBJ1-2	-	14
TGTGCCAGCACCCAATTGCCTCTCGGGTTGTACACTGAAGCTTTCTTT	CASTQLPLGLYTEAFF	-	TRBV2	TRBJ1-1	-	16
TGTGCCAGCAGCTTGGTGTGGGAGGGCATGGATGAGCAGTTCTTC	CASSLVWEGMDEQFF	-	TRBV5-4	TRBJ2-1	TRBD2	15
TGTGCCAGCAGCTTAGGGGGTCCCGGGACAGGGGTGGATGGCTACACCTTC	CASSLGGPGTGVDGYTF	-	TRBV11-2	TRBJ1-2	TRBD1	17
TGTGCCAGCAGCTTATGGCCCGGACGGAACTATGGCTACACCTTC	CASSLWPGRNYGYTF	-	TRBV7-6	TRBJ1-2	-	15
TGCGCCAGCAGCCAAGTAATGGGCCTGGGAGAAAAACTGTTTTTT	CASSQVMGLGEKLFF	-	TRBV4-1	TRBJ1-4	-	15
TGTGCCAGCAGCACAGGACAGGGTTCCTACGAGCAGTACTTC	CASSTGQGSYEQYF	-	TRBV7-9	TRBJ2-7	TRBD1	14
TGTGCCAGCAGGGCGGACTACAATGAGCAGTTCTTC	CASRADYNEQFF	-	TRBV21-1	TRBJ2-1	-	12
TGTGCCAGCACCTCAGAGAACACTGAAGCTTTCTTT	CASTSENTEAFF	-	TRBV28	TRBJ1-1	-	12
TGTGCCAGCCTCCCCCTTGGGGGGTCTAACTATGGCTACACCTTC	CASLPLGGSNYGYTF	once	TRBV19	TRBJ1-2	-	15
TGCGCCAGCAGCTTCGAAAGGGGGAACACTGAAGCTTTCTTT	CASSFERGNTEAFF	-	TRBV5-1	TRBJ1-1	-	14
TGTGCCAGCAGTGATAGGGAGGGGCGGGTCTCTGGCTACACCTTC	CASSDREGRVSGYTF	once	TRBV2	TRBJ1-2	-	15
TGTGCCAGCATACCTCTGGCGGGAGGGGGGAAGCAGTACTTC	CASIPLAGGGKQYF	-	TRBV28	TRBJ2-7	TRBD2	14
TGCGCCAGCAGCCAAGACAGAAGCTCTGGAAACACCATATATTTT	CASSQDRSSGNTIYF	-	TRBV4-3	TRBJ1-3	-	15
TGTGCCTGGAACCTGGGGGACGGGGGGGTAACTAATGAAAAACTGTTTTTT	CAWNLGDGGVTNEKLFF	-	TRBV30	TRBJ1-4	-	17
TGTGCCAGCAGAAATACGGCTGGACCCATGAACACTGAAGCTTTCTTT	CASRNTAGPMNTEAFF	-	TRBV28	TRBJ1-1	-	16
TGTGCCAGCAGTCCTAGCGGGAGCACCTACGAGCAGTACTTC	CASSPSGSTYEQYF	once	TRBV27	TRBJ2-7	TRBD2	14
TGTGCCTGGAGTGTACGGAGTGGTAGGTCCTACAATGAGCAGTTCTTC	CAWSVRSGRSYNEQFF	-	TRBV30	TRBJ2-1	-	16
TGTGCCAGCAGTGAATTTACAGGGAACTCTGAAGCTTTCTTT	CASSEFTGNSEAFF	-	TRBV2	TRBJ1-1	-	14
TGTGCCAGCAGTGAGAGGGGGCGGGAGTACGTCGCAAAACTGTTTTTT	CASSERGREYVAKLFF	-	TRBV6-1	TRBJ1-4	TRBD1	16
TGTGCCAGCAGCGTAGACAACACCTACGAGCAGTACTTC	CASSVDNTYEQYF	-	TRBV9	TRBJ2-7	-	13
TGTGCCAGCAGCCTCCGGACAGGGGTTAATTCACCCCTCCACTTT	CASSLRTGVNSPLHF	-	TRBV5-4	TRBJ1-6	TRBD1	15
TGTGCCAGCAGCCAAGGGACAGGGTGGAACACTGAAGCTTTCTTT	CASSQGTGWNTEAFF	-	TRBV14	TRBJ1-1	TRBD1	15